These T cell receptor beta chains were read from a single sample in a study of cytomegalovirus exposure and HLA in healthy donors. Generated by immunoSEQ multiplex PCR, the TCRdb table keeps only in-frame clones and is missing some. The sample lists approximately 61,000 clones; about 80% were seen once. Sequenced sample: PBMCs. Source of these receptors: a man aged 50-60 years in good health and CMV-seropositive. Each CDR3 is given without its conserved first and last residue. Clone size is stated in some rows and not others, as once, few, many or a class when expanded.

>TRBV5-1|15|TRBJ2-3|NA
ASRQETSGRATDTQY
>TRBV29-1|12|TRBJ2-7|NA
SVEKGTGIDEQY
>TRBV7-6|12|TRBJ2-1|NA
ASSYRTGGDEQF
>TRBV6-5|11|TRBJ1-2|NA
ASISSGSSGYA
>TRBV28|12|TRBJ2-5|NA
ASRQTGGAETQY
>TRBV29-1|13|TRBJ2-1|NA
SVDNWSGGFNEQF
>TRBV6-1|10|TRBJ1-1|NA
ASTPGRTEAF
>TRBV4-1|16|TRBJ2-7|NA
ASRPIHLGTSGSYEQY
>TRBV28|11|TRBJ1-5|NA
ASRAGGNQPQH
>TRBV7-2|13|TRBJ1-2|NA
ASSLRGQGNYGYT
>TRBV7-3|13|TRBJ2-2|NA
ASSRGSTNTGELF
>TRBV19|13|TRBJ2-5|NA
ASSRDSNVKEIQY
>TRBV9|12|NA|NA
ASSVEGNGYEQY
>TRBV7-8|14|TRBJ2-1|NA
ASTLMDRGLYNEQF
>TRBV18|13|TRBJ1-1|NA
ASSPPRGGNTEAF
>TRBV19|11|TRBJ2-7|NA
ASRMGTSHEQY
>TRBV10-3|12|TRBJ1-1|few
AISQGQGYTEAF
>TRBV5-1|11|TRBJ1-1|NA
ASSLDLGGDAF
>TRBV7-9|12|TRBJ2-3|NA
ASRVGREPSPQY
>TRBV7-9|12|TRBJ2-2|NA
SSSFVRGSGELF
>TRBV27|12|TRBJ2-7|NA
ASSPRDGSYEQY
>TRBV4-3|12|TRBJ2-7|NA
ASSDGQEIYEQY
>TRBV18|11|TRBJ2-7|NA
ASSTGQGGEQY
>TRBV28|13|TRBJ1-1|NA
ASSLSGDRTSEAF
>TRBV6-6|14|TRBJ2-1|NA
ASSYSRTSGTYEQF
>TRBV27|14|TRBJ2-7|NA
ASSKLGQFSSYEQY
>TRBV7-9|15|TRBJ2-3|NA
ASSLPPQGVGTDTQY
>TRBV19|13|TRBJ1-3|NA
ASSIPLNSGNTIY
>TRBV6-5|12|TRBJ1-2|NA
ASSYLQQGYGYT
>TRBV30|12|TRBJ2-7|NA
AGDPTAGPYEQY
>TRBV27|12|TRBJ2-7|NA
ASSPGQGAREQY
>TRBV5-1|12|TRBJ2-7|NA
ASELAGGGDEQY
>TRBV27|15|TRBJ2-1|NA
ASSPGLAARVEVEQF
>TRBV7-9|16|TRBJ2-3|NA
ASSFLVGGGLPTDTQY
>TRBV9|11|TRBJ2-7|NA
ASSTGTYYEQY
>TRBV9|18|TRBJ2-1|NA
ASSVASGTSGWDSYNEQF
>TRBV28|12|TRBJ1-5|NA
ASSRGKGNQPQH
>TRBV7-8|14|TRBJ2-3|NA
ASSLDGDRGMDTQY